These T cell receptor beta chains were read from a single sample in a study of neurological immune-mediated disorders. MiXCR, run by TCRdb on the 5' RACE reads, gives a single entry per CDR3 protein. The table has about 65,000 distinct CDR3 sequences, under 5% seen once. The sequencing input was PBMCs. Receptor source: a man aged 50-59 years with multiple sclerosis. The CDR3 runs from the conserved cysteine through the conserved F or W. A D gene is named only where the DNA matches it firmly. Each size is once, few, many or a size class.

j_call d_call v_call clone_size cdr3_nt cdr3_aa
TRBJ1-1 - TRBV3-1 few TGTGCCAGCAGCCAAGCGGGGGCGAGGAACACTGAAGCTTTCTTT CASSQAGARNTEAFF
TRBJ2-2 - TRBV4-2 once TGTGTCAGCAGCCAAGCCCGGCAGGGATGGACCGGGGAGCTGTTTTTT CVSSQARQGWTGELFF
TRBJ1-2 - TRBV5-1 many TGCGCCAGCAGCTTGGAGGGGAAATCGGCTGGCTACACCTTC CASSLEGKSAGYTF
TRBJ2-3 - TRBV20-1 many TGCAGTGCTAGAGTCTGGGTTAGCACAGATACGCAGTATTTT CSARVWVSTDTQYF
TRBJ2-5 - TRBV7-9 many TGTGCCAGCAGCCAAAGGACAGAAGAGACCCAGTACTTC CASSQRTEETQYF
TRBJ1-1 - TRBV6-1 many TGTGCCAGCACCTTACCCCCGGGCACGGAAGCTTTCTTT CASTLPPGTEAFF
TRBJ1-4 - TRBV14 few TGTGCCAGCAGTCACAGGGCAACTAATGAAAAACTGTTTTTT CASSHRATNEKLFF
TRBJ2-5 TRBD1 TRBV6-2/TRBV6-3 many TGTGCCAGCAGTACCCCGACAGGGGGGCGTCGAGAGACCCAGTACTTC CASSTPTGGRRETQYF
TRBJ2-1 - TRBV5-1 many TGCGCCAGCAGCTTTCCCGGGACCGCAACCTACAATGAGCAGTTCTTC CASSFPGTATYNEQFF
TRBJ2-6 - TRBV24-1 many TGTGCCACCAGTGAGGGGGGCTCTGGGGCCAACGTCCTGACTTTC CATSEGGSGANVLTF
TRBJ2-2 TRBD2 TRBV5-1 many TGCGCCAGCAGCTTGTCCGCTAGCGGGCCCACCGGGGAGCTGTTTTTT CASSLSASGPTGELFF
TRBJ2-5 - TRBV5-1 many TGCGCCAGCAGCTTGGCGGTAGGGAACCAAGAGACCCAGTACTTC CASSLAVGNQETQYF
TRBJ2-1 - TRBV7-8 many TGTGCCAGCAGCTTAGCGAGCAACAATGAGCAGTTCTTC CASSLASNNEQFF
TRBJ1-5 - TRBV7-2 few TGTGCCAGCAGCGCCCAGGCCAATCAGCCCCAGAATTTT CASSAQANQPQNF
TRBJ2-3 - TRBV11-2 many TGTGCCAGCAGCTTAAGGGCAGGGCGACTGAGAGATACGCAGTATTTT CASSLRAGRLRDTQYF